The T cell receptor (beta chain) under discussion was sequenced for a study of blood T cell repertoires in COVID-19. Whole-study context: The study drew acute and convalescent COVID-19 samples from the United States, Italy and Spain. T cells, B-cell-depleted T cells, or PBMCs provided the cDNA or gDNA that served as material.

Trimming removed 4 bases from V and 1 base from J, with 8 bases in between. CDR3 length equals 14 residues. Germline values: CDR1 MNHEY, CDR2 SVGEGT. How the authors handled the data: Nucleated cell number was recorded as an estimate derived from reference gene primer amplification. Generated by immunoSEQ multiplex PCR, the TCRdb table keeps only in-frame clones and is missing some. Clone size and the V and J calls come from that table; the DNA yielded D and trimming. The sample lists about 33,000 clones, around nine tenths occurring once. The sequencing input was peripheral blood. The TCR comes from a human donor in a cohort sampled during active COVID-19. The rearrangement links TRBV6-2 or TRBV6-3 to TRBJ2-1, with D unresolved. CDR3 nucleotide sequence: TGTGCCAGCAGTTCTACGACTTCCTACAATGAGCAGTTCTTC. Amino acid sequence: CASSSTTSYNEQFF.